The T cell receptor beta chain under discussion was sequenced for a study of shared clonotypes between healthy human individuals. General study findings and limits: Across a handful of donors, naive CD4 shared roughly 5%, naive CD8 over 3%, memory CD4 less than 2.5%, memory CD8 0.4% to 0.5%. Owing to a small donor count, the genetic and exposure-history diversity represented was limited.

Points on this clone: What it binds is not known.

Assay used: immunoSEQ multiplex PCR; TCRdb lists only in-frame clones, some missing. This table holds approximately 2.5 million clones, approximately 90% found once. Trimming removed 3 bases from V and 7 bases from J, with 7 bases in between. The CDR3 has 11 amino acids. The germline V gene has CDR1 KGHSH and CDR2 LQKENI. Sequencing used naive CD4+ T cells sorted from blood. Subset reported: CD45RA+ positively selected. The source of this sequence is a man between 18 and 35 years old in good health. The chain employs TRBV18 and TRBJ2-7; D unclear. The CDR3: CASSPQIEQYF. The CDR3 DNA is TGTGCCAGCTCACCCCAGATTGAGCAGTACTTC.